The entry below gives a single T cell receptor (beta chain) sequence along with its context. The antigen remains undetermined. The CDR3 has 19 residues. CDR1 is LNHDA, CDR2 SQIVND, per germline (reference sequence). Trimming took off 7 bases at V and 0 bases at J, with 25 bases between the two ends. The survey-level immunoSEQ assay was used. The assay was immunoSEQ multiplex PCR, and TCRdb's table has in-frame clones only and misses some. The top ten hold 2% of the sample, which has approximately 34,000 clones, about 70% seen once. This entry is derived from a study of STAT5B mutations in CD4+ large granular lymphocyte leukemia. Findings and caveats of the study: No patients shared main leukemic clonotypes, though less than 30% appeared at low frequency elsewhere.

The sequence was obtained from a human donor in good health. The material sequenced was CD4+ T cells from blood buffy coats. The chain carries TRBV19 and TRBJ2-1, with TRBD1 as a possible D gene (6 bases). CDR3 amino acids: CASNIPDRTDRSSYNEQFF. The CDR3 coding sequence is TGTGCCAGTAATATTCCCGATCGGACAGATCGTAGCTCCTACAATGAGCAGTTCTTC.